The T cell receptor (beta chain) under discussion was sequenced for a study of Ad26.COV2.S vaccination and SARS-CoV-2 variants. About the research overall: Vaccine-arm donor from the placebo-controlled COV1001 Ad26.COV2.S trial. Into the muscle, Ad26.COV2.S was dosed once or twice, 56 days apart.

Here immunoSEQ multiplex PCR was the method, and the copy in TCRdb shows in-frame clones only, minus some. The repertoire holds hundreds of thousands of clones, with approximately 90% as singletons. Noted treatment: over 15 received Ad26.COV2.S at low or high dose, single or two shots; 5 received placebo; per-sample allocation not given. Material that was analyzed had been drawn on day 63 after the first vaccine or placebo injection. With 2 bases clipped from V and 7 bases from J, the junction kept 9 bases outside the gene matches. The CDR3 is 15 amino acids. Germline loops: CDR1 SGHRS, CDR2 YFSETQ. This chain links TRBV5-1 with TRBJ1-2; 9 nucleotides line up with TRBD1. This TCR was sampled from a person aged 18-65 years who received the Ad26.COV2.S COVID-19 vaccine or a placebo. The sequencing here drew on peripheral blood, taken in a trial of Ad26.COV2.S vaccine versus placebo. The CDR3 coding sequence is TGCGCCAGCAGCTTAGTACAGGGGGCCTTTGGTGGCTACACCTTC. It translates to CASSLVQGAFGGYTF.